This T cell receptor beta chain was observed in a study of shared clonotypes between healthy human individuals. Study observations and caveats: Genetic and exposure-history diversity was limited by the small donor number.

CDR1 and CDR2 (germline): MDHEN, SYDVKM. The CDR3 sequence is 15 residues long. V lost 3 bases and J lost 7; bases outside the gene matches: 10. To note about this clone: Its matching antigen is unknown.

Repertoires were generated with immunoSEQ multiplex PCR, while TCRdb's copy carries only in-frame clones and drops some. This table has 2 million to 2.5 million clones, approximately 93% appearing once. The clonotype originates from a man aged 18 to 29 in good health. Some clones in this sample may be carry-over from other donors' samples. The sample was naive CD4+ T cells from PBMCs. This sample's subset: CD45RA+ positively selected. V is TRBV28 and J is TRBJ2-7, with 9 nucleotides matching TRBD1. The CDR3 reads CASSFAGTGSWEQYF. As DNA, the CDR3 is TGTGCCAGCAGTTTTGCGGGGACAGGGTCCTGGGAGCAGTACTTC.